This T cell receptor (beta chain) was identified in a study of Graves' ophthalmopathy and Graves' hyperthyroidism listed by TCRdb under 2018. Context from the whole study: Peripheral blood was collected at initial diagnosis, before any treatment. For training and testing, the 80 to 100 patients in the discovery cohort were randomly divided in a 7:3 ratio. Following sampling, methimazole starting at 30 mg daily was administered to hyperthyroidism patients, and high-dose intravenous methylprednisolone was administered to ophthalmopathy patients. An independent validation cohort comprised 18 hyperthyroidism patients and over 15 patients who later progressed from hyperthyroidism to ophthalmopathy. To explore V-J signatures that separate ophthalmopathy from hyperthyroidism, a discovery set of more than 95 patients was enrolled, consisting of 43 with ophthalmopathy and fewer than 60 with stable hyperthyroidism. TCR beta repertoire signatures were used to distinguish Graves' ophthalmopathy from Graves' hyperthyroidism and to predict progression to ophthalmopathy. In total, 135 blood samples were TCR-sequenced: 43 ophthalmopathy, under 85 hyperthyroidism and roughly 17 hyperthyroidism-to-ophthalmopathy patients. T-cell repertoires of thyroid tissue and blood were compared in about 6 hyperthyroidism patients.

This clonotype was observed at least ten times. The antigen it binds to is not known. The record has no base qualities; no much larger clone is one base away. Between the V and J ends, shortened by 4 bases and 2 bases respectively, the junction contains 13 bases. The CDR3 sequence holds 14 residues, the cysteine and phenylalanine included. The retained sequence is limited to the CDR3, 42 bases, with the frame set at the first base. The germline V gene sets CDR1 to SGDLS and CDR2 to YYNGEE. Ophthalmopathy patients were characterized by moderately to severely active disease, a Clinical Activity Score of at least 3, a NOSPECS grade of at least 4, and a disease duration under 3 months. Patients were excluded if they had other autoimmune diseases, uncontrolled infections, pregnancy or lactation. Clinical symptoms, serum thyroxine, TRAb, thyroid ultrasound and orbital computed tomography were used for diagnosis. Using Ficoll-Paque density gradient centrifugation, PBMCs were isolated from 8.5 to 10 ml of fresh peripheral blood. Total RNA was extracted with Trizol reagent and quality-checked on an Agilent 2100 Bioanalyzer.

For repertoire sequencing, TCR beta CDR3 regions were amplified from RNA transcripts. HTBI primers and the Qiagen OneStep RT-PCR kit were used in a first-round RT-PCR, which was followed by a second-round multiplex PCR, size selection and purification. The libraries underwent paired-end sequencing with 100 bp reads on an Illumina HiSeq2000. Processing in the source paper ran as follows. Reads were processed with SOAPnuke, discarding reads with adapters, uncalled bases, mean Phred below 15, or no exact constant-primer or identifier match. COPE v1.2.5 was used to merge the high-quality paired reads. Each unique nucleotide sequence was defined as a clonotype, and clonotypes were aligned to IMGT TRB V, D and J references with MiTCR v1.1. Analysis was restricted to V-J combinations with a frequency above 0.0001, which covered about 99% of repertoires. For each V-J combination, a TCR clonal expansion and chaos score was defined as F50 clonal expansion divided by the chaos observed in the TCRdist matrix. Welch's t-statistics and random forest were used to reduce the features to some 13 V-J combinations, which were then used as input to a naive Bayes classifier. Thyroid-blood repertoire similarity was quantified with the Morisita-Horn index. In-frame beta chains were kept once TCRdb had trimmed the public reads at Q25 with fastp and called clones with MiXCR. Entries that share a CDR3 protein sequence are merged under the most common genes and DNA. V and J calls and clone size were set by TCRdb, not the authors. Present in this sample are 210,000 or so distinct CDR3 sequences, about 32% of which were seen just once. The ten largest make up 9.1% of the sample.

The paper as a whole reports these results and caveats: In validation, the model predicted ophthalmopathy progression with 55% to 71% sensitivity and 72% to 80% specificity; around twelve predicted patients were CT-confirmed with GO in a median of approximately 6.5 months. Sample size was not predetermined statistically, and investigators were not blinded to group allocation. The 13-signature model separated ophthalmopathy from stable hyperthyroidism with around 90% sensitivity and 81.08% specificity in cross-validation, and 80%/75% in the test set. Among expanded thyroid clonotypes with frequency above 0.001, most also showed up in blood, which suggests that blood repertoires may reflect the thyroid immune response.

The clonotype comes from a man aged 50 to 60 with Graves' ophthalmopathy. Donor details come from another sample of the same person, matched by shared clones. The sequencing sample was made of peripheral blood. Recombination connected TRBV9 to TRBJ2-7; no D segment can be confidently identified. The CDR3 loop reads CASSPWFNPYEQYF. The nucleotides are TGTGCCAGCAGCCCCTGGTTTAACCCCTACGAGCAGTACTTC.